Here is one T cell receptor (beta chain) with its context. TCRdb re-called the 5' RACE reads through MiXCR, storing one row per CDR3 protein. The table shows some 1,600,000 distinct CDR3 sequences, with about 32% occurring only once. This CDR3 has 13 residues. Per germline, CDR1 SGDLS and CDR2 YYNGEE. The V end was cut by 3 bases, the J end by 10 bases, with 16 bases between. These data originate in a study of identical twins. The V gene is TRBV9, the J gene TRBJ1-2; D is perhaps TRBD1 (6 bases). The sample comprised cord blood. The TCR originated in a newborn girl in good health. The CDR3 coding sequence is TGTGCCAGCAGCGGAGACCGACAGGAGGACTACACCTTC. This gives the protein CASSGDRQEDYTF.